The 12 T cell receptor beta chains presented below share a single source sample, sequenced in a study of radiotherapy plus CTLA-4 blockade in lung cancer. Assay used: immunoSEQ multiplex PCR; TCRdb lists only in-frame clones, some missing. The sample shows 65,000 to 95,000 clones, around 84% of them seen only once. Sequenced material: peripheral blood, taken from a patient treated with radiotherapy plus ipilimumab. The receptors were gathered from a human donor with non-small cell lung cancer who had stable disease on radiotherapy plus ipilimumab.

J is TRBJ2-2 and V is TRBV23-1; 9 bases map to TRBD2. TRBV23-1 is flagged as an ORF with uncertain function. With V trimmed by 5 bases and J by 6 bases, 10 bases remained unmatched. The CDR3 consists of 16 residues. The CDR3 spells CASSAYFSGGSGELFF. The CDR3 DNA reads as TGCGCCAGCAGTGCTTATTTTAGCGGGGGATCCGGGGAGCTGTTTTTT.

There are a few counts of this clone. The CDR3 DNA sequence: TGTGCCAGCAGCCCGGGGGGCGCTAGGGACGAGCAGTACTTC. This gives the protein CASSPGGARDEQYF. The V call is TRBV5-4, the J call TRBJ2-7, with D possibly TRBD2 on 7 matching bases. CDR1 is SGHNT, CDR2 YYREEE, per germline (reference sequence). The CDR3 is 14 amino acids. V gave up 4 bases and J gave up 5 bases, with 16 bases separating them.

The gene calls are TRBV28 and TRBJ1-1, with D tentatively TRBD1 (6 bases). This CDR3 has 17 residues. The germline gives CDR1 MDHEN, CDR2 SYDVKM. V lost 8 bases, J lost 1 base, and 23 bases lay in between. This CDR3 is CASRLGGAKSGNTEAFF. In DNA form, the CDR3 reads TGTGCCAGCCGTCTCGGGGGGGCGAAAAGTGGGAACACTGAAGCTTTCTTT. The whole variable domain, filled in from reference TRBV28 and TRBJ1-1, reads DVKVTQSSRYLVKRTGEKVFLECVQDMDHENMFWYRQDPGLGLRLIYFSYDVKMKEKGDIPEGYSVSREKKERFSLILESASTNQTSMYLCASRLGGAKSGNTEAFFGQGTRLTVV.

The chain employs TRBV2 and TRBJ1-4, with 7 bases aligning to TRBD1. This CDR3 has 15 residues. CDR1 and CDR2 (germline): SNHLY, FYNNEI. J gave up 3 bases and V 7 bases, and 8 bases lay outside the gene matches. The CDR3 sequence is CASTRQGEANEKLFF. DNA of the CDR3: TGTGCCAGCACTAGGCAGGGGGAGGCTAATGAAAAACTGTTTTTT.

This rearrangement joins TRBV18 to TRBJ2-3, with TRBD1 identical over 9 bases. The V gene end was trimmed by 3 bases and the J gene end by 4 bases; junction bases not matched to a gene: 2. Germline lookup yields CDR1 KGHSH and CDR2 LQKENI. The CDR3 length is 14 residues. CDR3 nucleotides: TGTGCCAGCTCACCCCGGACAGGGGCAGATACGCAGTATTTT. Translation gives CASSPRTGADTQYF.

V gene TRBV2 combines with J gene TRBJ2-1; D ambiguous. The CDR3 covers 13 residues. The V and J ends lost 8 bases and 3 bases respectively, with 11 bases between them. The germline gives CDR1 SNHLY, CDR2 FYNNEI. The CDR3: CASHVPGYNEQFF. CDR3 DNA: TGTGCCAGCCACGTTCCGGGCTACAATGAGCAGTTCTTC.

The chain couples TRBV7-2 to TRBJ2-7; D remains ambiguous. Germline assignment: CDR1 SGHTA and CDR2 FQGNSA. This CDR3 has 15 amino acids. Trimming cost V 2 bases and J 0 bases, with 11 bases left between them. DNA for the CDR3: TGTGCCAGCAGCTTATCCCAGGTGAGCTCCTACGAGCAGTACTTC. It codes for CASSLSQVSSYEQYF.

CDR3 bases: TGTGCCAGCAGCCTGCAGGGGGCAACTAATGAAAAACTGTTTTTT. This translates into CASSLQGATNEKLFF. The rearrangement links TRBV7-2 to TRBJ1-4; TRBD1 aligns across 7 bases. The CDR3 totals 15 residues. V shed 5 bases, J shed 0 bases, and the junction held 3 bases outside the gene matches. Germline lookup yields CDR1 SGHTA and CDR2 FQGNSA.

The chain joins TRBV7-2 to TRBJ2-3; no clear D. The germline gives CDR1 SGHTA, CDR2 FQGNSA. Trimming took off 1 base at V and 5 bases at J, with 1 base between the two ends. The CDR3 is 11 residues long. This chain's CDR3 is CASSLVDTQYF. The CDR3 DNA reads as TGTGCCAGCAGCTTAGTAGATACGCAGTATTTT.

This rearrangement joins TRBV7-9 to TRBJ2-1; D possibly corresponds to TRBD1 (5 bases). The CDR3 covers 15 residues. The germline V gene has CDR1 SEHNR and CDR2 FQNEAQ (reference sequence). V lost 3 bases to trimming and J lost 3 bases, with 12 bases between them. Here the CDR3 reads CASSLAGNYYNEQFF. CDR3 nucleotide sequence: TGTGCCAGCAGCTTGGCAGGGAACTACTACAATGAGCAGTTCTTC.

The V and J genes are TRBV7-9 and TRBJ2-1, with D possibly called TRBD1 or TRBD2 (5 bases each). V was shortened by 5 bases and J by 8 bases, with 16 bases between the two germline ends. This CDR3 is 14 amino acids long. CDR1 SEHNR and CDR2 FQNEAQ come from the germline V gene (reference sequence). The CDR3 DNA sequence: TGTGCCAGCAGCGGGGGACCTTTGGGCTATGAGCAGTTCTTC. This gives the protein CASSGGPLGYEQFF.

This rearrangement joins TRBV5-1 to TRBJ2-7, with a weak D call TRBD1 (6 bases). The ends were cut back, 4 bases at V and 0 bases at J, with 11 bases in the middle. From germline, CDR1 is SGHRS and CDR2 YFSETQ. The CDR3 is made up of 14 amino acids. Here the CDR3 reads CASSATGSSYEQYF. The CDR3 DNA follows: TGCGCCAGCAGCGCGACAGGTTCCTCCTACGAGCAGTACTTC.